Each of the 19 T cell receptor beta chains below was sequenced from the same sample in a study of a mutant IDH1 vaccine in newly diagnosed glioma. TCRdb's copy holds only in-frame clones and misses some; the assay was immunoSEQ multiplex PCR. The sample has nearly 15,000 clones, around 89% seen once. Time point given: baseline, week 1 (first vaccination visit). Noted treatment: pre-vaccination baseline after standard-of-care therapy. This specimen consisted of PBMCs, obtained from a glioma patient treated with radiotherapy, temozolomide or both. The receptors were sampled from a woman between 40 and 50 years old with glioma. Some clones in this sample may be carry-over from other donors' samples.

The chain combines TRBV29-1 with TRBJ2-7, with TRBD1 matching over 8 bases. CDR3 length: 17 amino acids. V lost 3 bases and J lost 0; bases outside the gene matches: 13. From germline, CDR1 is SQVTM and CDR2 ANQGSEA. Written as DNA, the CDR3 is TGCAGCGTTGAGGGGGTTCGAGACAGGGGAAACTCCTACGAGCAGTACTTC. The encoded protein is CSVEGVRDRGNSYEQYF.

The chain uses TRBV27 and TRBJ1-5, with unresolved D. This CDR3 is 16 amino acids long. Between the trimmed V and J ends, which lost 5 bases and 2 bases, there was a span of 16 bases. Germline V gene sequence: CDR1 MNHEY, CDR2 SMNVEV (reference sequence). CDR3 in amino acids: CASSPGTTMGNQPQHF. Here the CDR3 DNA reads TGTGCCAGCAGTCCGGGAACCACGATGGGCAATCAGCCCCAGCATTTT.

The chain uses TRBV7-9 and TRBJ2-7; possibly TRBD1 for D (6 bases). Looked up from germline, CDR1 is SEHNR and CDR2 is FQNEAQ (reference sequence). This CDR3 is 14 amino acids long. V was cut by 5 bases and J by 3 bases, with 14 bases left in between. CDR3 region: CASSPTGPGYEQYF. CDR3 in DNA: TGTGCCAGCAGCCCCACAGGGCCGGGCTACGAGCAGTACTTC. The full variable domain, completed using reference TRBV7-9 and TRBJ2-7, is DTGVSQNPRHKITKRGQNVTFRCDPISEHNRLYWYRQTLGQGPEFLTYFQNEAQLEKSRLLSDRFSAERPKGSFSTLEIQRTEQGDSAMYLCASSPTGPGYEQYFGPGTRLTVT.

In this sample, this clone turned up once. The chain links TRBV9 to TRBJ2-7; D not resolved. CDR1 is SGDLS, CDR2 YYNGEE, per germline. This CDR3 is built from 14 residues. Trimming removed 0 bases at V and 3 bases at J, with 10 bases between. CDR3 protein: CASSVDSSYYEQYF. In DNA form, the CDR3 reads TGTGCCAGCAGCGTAGATTCGTCGTACTACGAGCAGTACTTC.

The sample holds one count of this clone. The rearrangement uses TRBV4-1 and TRBJ2-4; D unclear. The germline V gene encodes CDR1 MGHRA and CDR2 YSYEKL. The germline V and J ends were trimmed by 1 base and 6 bases, with 10 bases remaining between them. The CDR3 contains 14 residues. CDR3 loop: CASSQGVVGNIQYF. The CDR3 bases are TGCGCCAGCAGCCAAGGGGTGGTCGGAAACATTCAGTACTTC.

The chain couples TRBV5-4 to TRBJ2-7; the D is unclear. This CDR3 contains 14 residues. The germline gives CDR1 SGHNT, CDR2 YYREEE (reference sequence). V lost 2 bases, J lost 2 bases, and 11 bases lay in between. In DNA form, the CDR3 reads TGTGCCAGCAGCTTATCAGGCCGAACCTACGAGCAGTACTTC. This translates into CASSLSGRTYEQYF. Together with reference TRBV5-4 and TRBJ2-7, the CDR3 gives the full variable domain: ETGVTQSPTHLIKTRGQQVTLRCSSQSGHNTVSWYQQALGQGPQFIFQYYREEENGRGNFPPRFSGLQFPNYSSELNVNALELDDSALYLCASSLSGRTYEQYFGPGTRLTVT.

This chain uses TRBV18 with TRBJ2-1; D is possibly TRBD1 (6 bases). Per germline, CDR1 KGHSH and CDR2 LQKENI. V lost 3 bases, J lost 5 bases, and 14 bases lay in between. This CDR3 comprises 15 residues. DNA of the CDR3: TGTGCCAGCTCACCTTCAAGAGGGGACAACAATGAGCAGTTCTTC. Translating it yields CASSPSRGDNNEQFF.

The rearrangement uses TRBV2 and TRBJ2-7; D tentatively fits TRBD1 or TRBD2 (5 bases each). Per the germline V gene, CDR1 is SNHLY and CDR2 is FYNNEI. CDR3 length: 14 residues. Trimming left V 8 bases short and J 2 bases short, with 16 bases between. CDR3 region: CASRPTGPAYEQYF. Written as DNA, the CDR3 is TGTGCCAGCCGCCCGACGGGGCCGGCCTACGAGCAGTACTTC.

The V and J genes are TRBV2 and TRBJ1-4; D perhaps matches TRBD1 (5 bases). Trimming removed 5 bases from V and 0 bases from J, with 10 bases in between. The germline CDR1 and CDR2 sequences are SNHLY and FYNNEI. The CDR3 consists of 15 residues. The CDR3 sequence: CASSKGLPTNEKLFF. The CDR3 region has the DNA TGTGCCAGCAGTAAGGGACTTCCAACTAATGAAAAACTGTTTTTT.

The chain carries TRBV19 and TRBJ2-4; D possibly corresponds to TRBD1 (5 bases). This CDR3 contains 18 residues. Deletions cut 4 bases from V and 0 bases from J, with 19 bases between. Germline loops: CDR1 LNHDA, CDR2 SQIVND (reference sequence). CDR3 loop: CASSTSLDSKLAKNIQYF. The CDR3 DNA is TGTGCCAGTAGTACCTCCCTAGACAGTAAACTAGCCAAAAACATTCAGTACTTC.

The chain joins TRBV29-1 to TRBJ1-1; tentative D call: TRBD1 (5 bases). The V end lost 5 bases, the J end lost 6 bases, and 10 bases lay between the germline ends. The CDR3 has 11 residues. From germline, CDR1 is SQVTM and CDR2 ANQGSEA. The CDR3 region is CSVPRDSEAFF. CDR3 DNA: TGCAGCGTTCCTCGGGACTCTGAAGCTTTCTTT.

This CDR3 reads CAWNTKGMDRQPQHF. In nucleotides, the CDR3 is TGTGCCTGGAATACAAAGGGTATGGACCGCCAGCCCCAGCATTTT. The chain carries TRBV30 and TRBJ1-5; D is undetermined. This CDR3 is 15 amino acids long. Trimming cost V 4 bases and J 7 bases, with 20 bases left between them. The germline V gene has CDR1 GTSNPN and CDR2 SVGIG (reference sequence).

The chain joins TRBV2 to TRBJ1-2; D is unresolved. The CDR3 contains 13 residues. Per germline, CDR1 SNHLY and CDR2 FYNNEI. Trimming removed 2 bases from V and 6 bases from J, with 10 bases in between. This CDR3 reads CASSESGGDGYTF. The CDR3 coding sequence is TGTGCCAGCAGTGAAAGTGGAGGCGATGGCTACACCTTC.

This clone has a single count. For the CDR3, the DNA is TGTGCCAGCAGCTTAATCGGACAGGTTAACGAAAAACTGTTTTTT. The encoded protein is CASSLIGQVNEKLFF. The chain is built from TRBV11-2 and TRBJ1-4, with TRBD1 identical over 7 bases. With V trimmed by 2 bases and J by 8 bases, 8 bases remained unmatched. The CDR3 is made up of 15 amino acids. The germline CDR1 and CDR2 sequences are SGHAT and FQNNGV.

The rearrangement uses TRBV5-8 and TRBJ2-7; D unresolved. Germline CDR1 and CDR2: SGHTS and YDEGEE. The germline V and J ends were trimmed by 5 bases and 0 bases, with 9 bases remaining between them. The CDR3 is 13 amino acids. CDR3 amino acids: CASSPPSSYEQYF. DNA for the CDR3: TGTGCCAGCAGTCCCCCCAGCTCCTACGAGCAGTACTTC.

This clone was observed a few times. The chain joins TRBV27 to TRBJ1-6; a possible D gene is TRBD1 (5 bases). The CDR3 covers 16 residues. V was clipped by 2 bases and J by 2 bases, with 10 bases between them. Germline CDR1 reads MNHEY; CDR2 reads SMNVEV (reference sequence). CDR3 in amino acids: CASSLASGTYNSPLHF. The DNA of the CDR3 is TGTGCCAGCAGTTTAGCTTCAGGGACCTATAATTCACCCCTCCACTTT.

This chain links TRBV5-4 with TRBJ2-3; no reliable D call. V was shortened by 4 bases and J by 3 bases, with 12 bases between the two germline ends. Germline loops: CDR1 SGHNT, CDR2 YYREEE (reference sequence). The CDR3 consists of 14 residues. The DNA for the CDR3 is TGTGCCAGCAGCCCCGAGTTTGGGACAGATACGCAGTATTTT. This gives the protein CASSPEFGTDTQYF.

This clone was seen once. The V call is TRBV7-9, the J call TRBJ2-3; TRBD2 matches 11 bases. Germline assignment: CDR1 SEHNR and CDR2 FQNEAQ (reference sequence). V lost 4 bases and J lost 2; bases outside the gene matches: 5. The CDR3 has 16 residues. The CDR3 sequence: CASSSRLAGYTDTQYF. CDR3 DNA sequence: TGTGCCAGCAGCTCCAGACTAGCGGGGTACACAGATACGCAGTATTTT.

This chain links TRBV5-6 with TRBJ2-1, with 7 bases that match TRBD1. Looked up from germline, CDR1 is SGHDT and CDR2 is YYEEEE. V dropped 2 bases and J dropped 3; count of bases not matched to a gene: 2. This CDR3 is built from 14 residues. The DNA for the CDR3 is TGTGCCAGCAGCTTTAGGGACAGCTACAATGAGCAGTTCTTC. It encodes CASSFRDSYNEQFF.